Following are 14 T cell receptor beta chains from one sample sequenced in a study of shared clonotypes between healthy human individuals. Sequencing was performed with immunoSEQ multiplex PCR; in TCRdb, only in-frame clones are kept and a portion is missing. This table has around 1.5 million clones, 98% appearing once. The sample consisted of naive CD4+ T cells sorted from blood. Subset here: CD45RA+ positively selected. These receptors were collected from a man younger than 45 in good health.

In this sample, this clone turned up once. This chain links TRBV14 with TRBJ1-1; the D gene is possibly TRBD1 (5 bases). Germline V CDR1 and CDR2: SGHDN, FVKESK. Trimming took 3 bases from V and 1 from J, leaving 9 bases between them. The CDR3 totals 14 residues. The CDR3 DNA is TGTGCCAGCAGCCAGGTAACAGGGAACACTGAAGCTTTCTTT. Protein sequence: CASSQVTGNTEAFF.

The DNA for the CDR3 is TGCGCCAGCAGCTTAAAGGGCACTGAAGCTTTCTTT. Encoded protein: CASSLKGTEAFF. The chain uses TRBV5-1 and TRBJ1-1; D not resolved. Germline V CDR1 and CDR2: SGHRS, YFSETQ. Trimming removed 2 bases from V and 4 bases from J, with 6 bases in between. CDR3 size: 12 residues.

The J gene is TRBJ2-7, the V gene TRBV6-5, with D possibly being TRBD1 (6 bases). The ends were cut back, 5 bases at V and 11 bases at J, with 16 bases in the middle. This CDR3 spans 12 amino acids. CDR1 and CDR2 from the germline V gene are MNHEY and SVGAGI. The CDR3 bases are TGTGCCAGCAGTAGCCTAGGGGGAGCTGAGTACTTC. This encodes CASSSLGGAEYF.

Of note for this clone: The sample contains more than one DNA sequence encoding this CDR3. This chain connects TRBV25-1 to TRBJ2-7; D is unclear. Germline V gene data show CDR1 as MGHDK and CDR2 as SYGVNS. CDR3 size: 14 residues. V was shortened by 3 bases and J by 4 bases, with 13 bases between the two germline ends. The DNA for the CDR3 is TGTGCCAGCAGTGAGTTCCGATCCAGTTACGAGCAGTACTTC. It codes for CASSEFRSSYEQYF.

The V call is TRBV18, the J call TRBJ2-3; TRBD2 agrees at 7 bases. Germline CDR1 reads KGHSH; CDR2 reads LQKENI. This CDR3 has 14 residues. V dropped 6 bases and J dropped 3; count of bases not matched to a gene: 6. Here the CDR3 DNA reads TGTGCCAGCTCGAGCGGGACGGGGACAGATACGCAGTATTTT. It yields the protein CASSSGTGTDTQYF. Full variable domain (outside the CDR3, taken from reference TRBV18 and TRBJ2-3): NAGVMQNPRHLVRRRGQEARLRCSPMKGHSHVYWYRQLPEEGLKFMVYLQKENIIDESGMPKERFSAEFPKEGPSILRIQQVVRGDSAAYFCASSSGTGTDTQYFGPGTRLTVL.

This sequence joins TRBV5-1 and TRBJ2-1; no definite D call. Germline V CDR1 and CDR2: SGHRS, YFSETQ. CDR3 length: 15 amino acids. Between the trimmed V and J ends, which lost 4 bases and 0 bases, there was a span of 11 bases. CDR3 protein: CASSPYLPSYNEQFF. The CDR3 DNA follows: TGCGCCAGCAGCCCCTACTTACCCTCCTACAATGAGCAGTTCTTC.

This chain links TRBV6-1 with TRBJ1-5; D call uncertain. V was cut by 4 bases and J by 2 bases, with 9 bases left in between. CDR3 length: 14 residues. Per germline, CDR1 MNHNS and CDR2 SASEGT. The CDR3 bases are TGTGCCAGCAGTGGAGGGTTTGGCAATCAGCCCCAGCATTTT. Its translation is CASSGGFGNQPQHF.

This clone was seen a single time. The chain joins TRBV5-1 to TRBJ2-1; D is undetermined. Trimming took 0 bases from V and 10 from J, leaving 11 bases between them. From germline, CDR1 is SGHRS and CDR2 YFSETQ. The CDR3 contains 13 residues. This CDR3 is CASSLVGPEEQFF. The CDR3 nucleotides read TGCGCCAGCAGCTTGGTAGGCCCAGAAGAGCAGTTCTTC.

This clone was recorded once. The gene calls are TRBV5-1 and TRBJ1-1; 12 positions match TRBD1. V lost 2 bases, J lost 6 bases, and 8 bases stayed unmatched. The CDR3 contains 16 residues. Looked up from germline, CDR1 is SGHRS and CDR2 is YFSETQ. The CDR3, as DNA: TGCGCCAGCAGCTTAACACCGGGACAGGGGGCATCTGAAGCTTTCTTT. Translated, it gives CASSLTPGQGASEAFF.

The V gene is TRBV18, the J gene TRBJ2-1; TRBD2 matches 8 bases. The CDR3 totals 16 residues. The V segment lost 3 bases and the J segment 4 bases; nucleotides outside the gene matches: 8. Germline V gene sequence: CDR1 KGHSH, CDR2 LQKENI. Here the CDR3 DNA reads TGTGCCAGCTCACCGGAGACTAGCGCTACGTACAATGAGCAGTTCTTC. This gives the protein CASSPETSATYNEQFF.

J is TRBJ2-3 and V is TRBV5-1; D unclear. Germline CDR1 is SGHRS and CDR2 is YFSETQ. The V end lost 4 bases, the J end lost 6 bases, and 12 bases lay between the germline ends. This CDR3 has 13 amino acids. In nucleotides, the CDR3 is TGCGCCAGCAGCCCCGAGGTATCGGATACGCAGTATTTT. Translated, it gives CASSPEVSDTQYF.

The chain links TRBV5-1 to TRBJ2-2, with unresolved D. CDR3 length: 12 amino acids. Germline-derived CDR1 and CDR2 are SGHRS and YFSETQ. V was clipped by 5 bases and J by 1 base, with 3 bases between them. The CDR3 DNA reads TGCGCCAGCAGACAGAACACCGGGGAGCTGTTTTTT. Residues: CASRQNTGELFF.

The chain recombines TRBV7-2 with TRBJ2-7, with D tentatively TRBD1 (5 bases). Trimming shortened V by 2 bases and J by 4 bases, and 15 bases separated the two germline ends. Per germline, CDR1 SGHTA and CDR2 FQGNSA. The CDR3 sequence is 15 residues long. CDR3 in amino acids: CASSLSLERGYEQYF. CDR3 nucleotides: TGTGCCAGCAGCTTATCTTTGGAAAGGGGTTACGAGCAGTACTTC.

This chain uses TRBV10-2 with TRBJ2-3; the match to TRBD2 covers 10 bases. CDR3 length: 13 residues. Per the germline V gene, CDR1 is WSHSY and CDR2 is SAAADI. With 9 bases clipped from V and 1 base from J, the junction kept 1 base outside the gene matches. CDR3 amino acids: CARGTSGTDTQYF. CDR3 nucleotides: TGCGCCAGAGGGACTAGCGGCACAGATACGCAGTATTTT.